The entry below describes one T cell receptor (beta chain). The CDR3 extends over 16 amino acids. Germline lookup yields CDR1 LNHDA and CDR2 SQIVND (reference sequence). Trimming took off 7 bases at V and 0 bases at J, with 13 bases between the two ends. It was RNA transcripts that yielded the amplified TCR beta CDR3 regions. In the first-round RT-PCR of the TCR CDR3, the HTBI primer set was used. TCRdb re-derived calls from the multiplex PCR reads in MiXCR, one entry per CDR3 protein. The table shows around 690,000 distinct CDR3 sequences, with 15% to 20% occurring only once. The sample originates from a study of T cells in Graves' hyperthyroidism and ophthalmopathy. PBMCs came from more than 8.5 ml fresh peripheral blood.

The sequence was obtained from a man aged 50-59 years with Graves' hyperthyroidism. The J gene is TRBJ1-6, the V gene TRBV19, with D unresolved. Sequencing input: blood. This CDR3 is CASNSGLPSYNSPLHF. CDR3 DNA sequence: TGTGCCAGTAATAGTGGTCTGCCCTCCTATAATTCACCCCTCCACTTT.